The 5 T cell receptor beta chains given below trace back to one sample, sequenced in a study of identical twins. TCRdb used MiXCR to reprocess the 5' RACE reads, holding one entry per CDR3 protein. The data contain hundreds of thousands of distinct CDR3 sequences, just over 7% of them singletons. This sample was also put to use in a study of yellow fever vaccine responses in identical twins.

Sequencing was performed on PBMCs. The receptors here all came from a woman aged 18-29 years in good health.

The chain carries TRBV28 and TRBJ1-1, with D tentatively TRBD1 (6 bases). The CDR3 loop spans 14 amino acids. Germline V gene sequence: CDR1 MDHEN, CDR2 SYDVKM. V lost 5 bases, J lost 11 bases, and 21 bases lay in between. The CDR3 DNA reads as TGTGCCAGCAGTCCATCGGGGGGCCAAGTAGGGGCTTTCTTT. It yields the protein CASSPSGGQVGAFF.

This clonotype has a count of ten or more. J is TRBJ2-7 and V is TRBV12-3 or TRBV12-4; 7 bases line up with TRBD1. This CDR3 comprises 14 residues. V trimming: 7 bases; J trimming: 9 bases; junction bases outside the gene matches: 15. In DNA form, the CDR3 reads TGTGCCAGCACCTTAGAGACCGAGGGGGACAGGCAGTACTTC. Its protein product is CASTLETEGDRQYF.

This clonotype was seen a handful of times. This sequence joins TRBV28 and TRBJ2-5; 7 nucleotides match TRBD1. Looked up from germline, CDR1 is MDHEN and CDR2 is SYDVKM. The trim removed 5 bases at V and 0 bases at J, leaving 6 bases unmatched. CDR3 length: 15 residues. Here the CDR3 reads CASSTLGGNQETQYF. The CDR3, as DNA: TGTGCCAGCAGTACCCTAGGGGGCAACCAAGAGACCCAGTACTTC. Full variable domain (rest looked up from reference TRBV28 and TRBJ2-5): DVKVTQSSRYLVKRTGEKVFLECVQDMDHENMFWYRQDPGLGLRLIYFSYDVKMKEKGDIPEGYSVSREKKERFSLILESASTNQTSMYLCASSTLGGNQETQYFGPGTRLLVL.

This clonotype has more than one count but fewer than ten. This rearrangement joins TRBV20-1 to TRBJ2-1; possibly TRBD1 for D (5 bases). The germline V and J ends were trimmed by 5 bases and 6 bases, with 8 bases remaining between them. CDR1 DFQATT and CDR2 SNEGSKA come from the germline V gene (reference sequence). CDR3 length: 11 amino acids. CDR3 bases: TGCAGTGCTCATAGGGGCAATGAGCAGTTCTTC. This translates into CSAHRGNEQFF.

In DNA, the CDR3 is TGTGCCAGCAGCGCCGCGGAGGGAGCCACTGAAGCTTTCTTT. It translates to CASSAAEGATEAFF. The rearrangement uses TRBV7-9 and TRBJ1-1, with unresolved D. There are 14 residues in the CDR3. V was clipped by 5 bases and J by 4 bases, with 14 bases between them. CDR1 and CDR2 from the germline V gene are SEHNR and FQNEAQ (reference sequence).